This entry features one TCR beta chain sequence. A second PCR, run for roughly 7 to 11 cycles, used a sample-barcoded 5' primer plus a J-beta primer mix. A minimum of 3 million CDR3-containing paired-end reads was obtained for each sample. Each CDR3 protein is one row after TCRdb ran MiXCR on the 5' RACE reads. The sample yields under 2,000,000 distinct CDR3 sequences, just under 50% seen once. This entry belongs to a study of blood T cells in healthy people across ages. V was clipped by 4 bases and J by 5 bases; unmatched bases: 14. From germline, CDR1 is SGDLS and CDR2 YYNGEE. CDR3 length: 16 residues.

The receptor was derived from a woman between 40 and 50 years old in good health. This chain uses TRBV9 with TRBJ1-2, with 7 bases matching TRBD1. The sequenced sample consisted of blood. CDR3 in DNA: TGTGCCAGCAGCCCCCCAGGGACGACAGGGACTTATGGCTACACCTTC. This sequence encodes CASSPPGTTGTYGYTF.